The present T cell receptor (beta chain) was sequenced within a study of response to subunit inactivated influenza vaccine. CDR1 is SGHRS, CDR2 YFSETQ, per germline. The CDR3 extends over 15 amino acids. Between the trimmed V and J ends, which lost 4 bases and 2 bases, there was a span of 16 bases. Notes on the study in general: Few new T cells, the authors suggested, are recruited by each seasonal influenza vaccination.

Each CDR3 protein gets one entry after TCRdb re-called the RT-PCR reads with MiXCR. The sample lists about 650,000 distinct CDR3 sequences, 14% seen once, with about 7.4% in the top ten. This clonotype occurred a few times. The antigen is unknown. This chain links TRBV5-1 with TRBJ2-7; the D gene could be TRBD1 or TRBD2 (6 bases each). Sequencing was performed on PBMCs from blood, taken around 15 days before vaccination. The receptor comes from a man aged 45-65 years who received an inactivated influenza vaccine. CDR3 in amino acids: CASSPRGRGTYEQYF. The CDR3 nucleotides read TGCGCCAGCAGCCCCAGGGGCCGGGGGACCTACGAGCAGTACTTC.